One and the same sample provided the 5 T cell receptor beta chains below, sequenced in a study of T cells in Graves' hyperthyroidism and ophthalmopathy. It was RNA transcripts that yielded the amplified TCR beta CDR3 regions. The primer set for the first-round RT-PCR of the TCR CDR3 was HTBI. TCRdb re-analysed the multiplex PCR reads in MiXCR, keeping a single row per CDR3 protein. The table has a few hundred thousand distinct CDR3 sequences, roughly a sixth seen once. The material sequenced was blood. The source of these receptors is a woman aged 40 to 50 with Graves' ophthalmopathy.

This clonotype was detected only a few times. The chain joins TRBV28 to TRBJ2-1; D call uncertain. CDR3 length: 14 amino acids. V gave up 3 bases and J gave up 15 bases, with 21 bases separating them. Germline-derived CDR1 and CDR2 are MDHEN and SYDVKM. The CDR3 here is CASSFGLLFSGPFF. The DNA of the CDR3 is TGTGCCAGCAGTTTTGGGCTACTCTTCTCGGGCCCGTTCTTC.

This clonotype came up a few times. This chain joins TRBV25-1 and TRBJ1-6, with D unclear. V shed 10 bases and J shed 2 bases, with 12 bases lying between them. The CDR3 consists of 14 residues. Germline-derived CDR1 and CDR2 are MGHDK and SYGVNS. In nucleotides, the CDR3 is TGTGCCACCCCCGGGAGGGCCTATAATTCACCCCTCCACTTT. It specifies CATPGRAYNSPLHF.

A few counts support this clonotype. The chain couples TRBV5-1 to TRBJ1-1, with 8 nucleotides matching TRBD1. This CDR3 has 13 amino acids. CDR1 is SGHRS and CDR2 is YFSETQ in the germline V gene. The trim removed 4 bases at V and 9 bases at J, leaving 8 bases unmatched. DNA of the CDR3: TGCGCCAGCAGCGCGACAGGGGCCCTGAAAGCTTTCTTT. Residues: CASSATGALKAFF.

V usage is TRBV6-1 and J usage is TRBJ2-6; D is undetermined. Looked up from germline, CDR1 is MNHNS and CDR2 is SASEGT. The CDR3 consists of 16 residues. The V gene lost 3 bases and the J gene lost 0 bases, with 9 bases spanning the gap. The CDR3 DNA sequence: TGTGCCAGCAGTGACCACTTCACCTCTGGGGCCAACGTCCTGACTTTC. Protein sequence: CASSDHFTSGANVLTF.

The chain has TRBV9 and TRBJ1-1, with 9 bases that match TRBD1. The CDR3 is made up of 15 amino acids. V shed 3 bases, J shed 0 bases, and the junction held 3 bases outside the gene matches. Germline CDR1 and CDR2: SGDLS and YYNGEE. This CDR3 reads CASSADRGMNTEAFF. CDR3 DNA: TGTGCCAGCAGCGCCGACAGGGGGATGAACACTGAAGCTTTCTTT.